These T cell receptor beta chains were read from a single sample in a study of blood T cell repertoires in COVID-19. Assay used: immunoSEQ multiplex PCR; TCRdb lists only in-frame clones, some missing. The repertoire holds about 210,000 clones, with around 87% as singletons. Source material: peripheral blood. These receptors all stem from a man aged 60 to 75 with acute or convalescent COVID-19. Both conserved end residues are part of each CDR3. Fields, in order: D gene, clone size, V gene, J gene, CDR3 protein, CDR3 DNA. D genes are given only for firm matches. For some rows the clone size is stated as once, few or many, or as a class when expanded; others skip it.

TRBD1	-	TRBV4-3	TRBJ1-5	CASSQDAPYRGQPQHF	TGCGCCAGCAGCCAAGATGCCCCCTACAGGGGACAGCCCCAGCATTTT
-	-	TRBV9	TRBJ1-1	CASSVTGAAENTEAFF	TGTGCCAGCAGCGTTACCGGTGCGGCGGAGAACACTGAAGCTTTCTTT
-	-	TRBV5-1	TRBJ2-5	CASSPVDSIQGETQYF	TGCGCCAGCAGCCCCGTAGACAGCATACAGGGCGAGACCCAGTACTTC
TRBD2	many	TRBV7-7	TRBJ2-7	CASSPLAGGSYEQYF	TGTGCCAGCAGCCCTTTGGCGGGGGGCTCCTACGAGCAGTACTTC
TRBD1	once	TRBV6-5	TRBJ1-5	CASSSDRGRPQHF	TGTGCCAGCAGTTCGGACAGGGGGCGCCCCCAGCATTTT
TRBD1	once	TRBV5-1	TRBJ2-7	CASSLAGTDLTYEQYF	TGCGCCAGCAGCTTGGCCGGGACAGATCTGACCTACGAGCAGTACTTC
-	few	TRBV7-6	TRBJ1-2	CASSLSPLNYGYTF	TGTGCCAGCAGCTTAAGCCCACTTAACTATGGCTACACCTTC
TRBD2	-	TRBV7-9	TRBJ2-7	CASSPGTSGGYEQYF	TGTGCCAGCAGCCCCGGGACTAGCGGAGGCTACGAGCAGTACTTC
-	-	TRBV18	TRBJ1-2	CASSPKTQGSGYTF	TGTGCCAGCTCACCTAAAACCCAGGGCTCTGGCTACACCTTC
-	-	TRBV7-8	TRBJ1-5	CASSSSLGRQGSQPQHF	TGTGCCAGCAGCTCTTCCCTAGGGCGGCAGGGAAGTCAGCCCCAGCATTTT
TRBD1	-	TRBV6-5	TRBJ2-5	CASRWTGGETQYF	TGTGCCAGCAGATGGACAGGAGGAGAGACCCAGTACTTC
-	-	TRBV4-2	TRBJ1-2	CASSQSGGDNYGYTF	TGTGCCAGCAGCCAATCCGGGGGGGACAACTATGGCTACACCTTC
TRBD1	-	TRBV18	TRBJ2-3	CASSPYSGTGSTDTQYF	TGTGCCAGCTCACCCTATTCCGGGACAGGTAGCACAGATACGCAGTATTTT
-	-	TRBV2	TRBJ2-1	CASSEWLPYNEQFF	TGTGCCAGCAGTGAATGGCTCCCCTACAATGAGCAGTTCTTC
TRBD2	once	TRBV4-2	TRBJ2-5	CASSQDPSGGPETQYF	TGTGCCAGCAGCCAAGACCCTAGCGGGGGGCCGGAGACCCAGTACTTC
TRBD2	-	TRBV5-1	TRBJ2-2	CASSLADAGVTGELFF	TGCGCCAGCAGCTTGGCCGATGCGGGGGTGACCGGGGAGCTGTTTTTT
TRBD1	-	TRBV6-5	TRBJ2-6	CASRRQGNGANVLTF	TGTGCCAGCAGACGACAGGGTAACGGGGCCAACGTCCTGACTTTC
TRBD1	-	TRBV2	TRBJ2-3	CATRQGTRNPLTDTQYF	TGTGCCACCAGACAGGGGACCCGGAACCCCCTCACAGATACGCAGTATTTT
TRBD2	-	TRBV4-2	TRBJ2-1	CASSQGLAGGNEQFF	TGTGCCAGCAGCCAAGGTCTAGCGGGGGGTAATGAGCAGTTCTTC
TRBD1	-	TRBV6-2/TRBV6-3	TRBJ1-6	CASSSGTGGASSGSPLHF	TGTGCCAGCAGCTCCGGGACAGGGGGCGCGAGCTCGGGTTCACCCCTCCACTTT
TRBD1	-	TRBV20-1	TRBJ1-1	CSASQTGTGSTEAFF	TGCAGTGCTAGTCAAACCGGGACAGGGAGCACTGAAGCTTTCTTT
-	-	TRBV6-1	TRBJ2-5	CASSEATGIQETQYF	TGTGCCAGCAGTGAAGCAACGGGGATACAAGAGACCCAGTACTTC
TRBD1	-	TRBV19	TRBJ2-2	CASRTGGANTGELFF	TGTGCCAGTCGGACAGGGGGCGCGAACACCGGGGAGCTGTTTTTT
-	-	TRBV14	TRBJ2-2	CASSRQDGGELFF	TGTGCCAGCAGCCGACAGGATGGCGGGGAGCTGTTTTTT
-	-	TRBV4-1	TRBJ2-1	CASSQAGSYNEQFF	TGCGCCAGCAGCCAAGCAGGCAGCTACAATGAGCAGTTCTTC
TRBD2	-	TRBV10-3	TRBJ2-7	CAISEGSGVGVSYEQYF	TGTGCCATCAGTGAGGGAAGCGGGGTGGGGGTCTCCTACGAGCAGTACTTC